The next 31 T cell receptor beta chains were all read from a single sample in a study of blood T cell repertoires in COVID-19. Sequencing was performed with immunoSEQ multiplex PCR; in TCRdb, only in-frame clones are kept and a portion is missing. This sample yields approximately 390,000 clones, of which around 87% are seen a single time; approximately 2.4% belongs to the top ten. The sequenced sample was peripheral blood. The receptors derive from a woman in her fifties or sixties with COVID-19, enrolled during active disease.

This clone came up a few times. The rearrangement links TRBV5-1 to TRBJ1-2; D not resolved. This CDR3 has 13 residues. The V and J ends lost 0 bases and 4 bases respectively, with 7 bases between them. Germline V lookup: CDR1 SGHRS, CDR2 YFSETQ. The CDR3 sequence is CASSLVAGYGYTF. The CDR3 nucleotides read TGCGCCAGCAGCTTGGTGGCAGGCTATGGCTACACCTTC.

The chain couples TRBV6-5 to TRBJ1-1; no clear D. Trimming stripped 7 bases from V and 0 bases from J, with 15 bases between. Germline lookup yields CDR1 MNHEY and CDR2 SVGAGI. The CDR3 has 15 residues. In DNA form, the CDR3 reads TGTGCCAGCACCCGAACCGGACTGATGAACACTGAAGCTTTCTTT. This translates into CASTRTGLMNTEAFF.

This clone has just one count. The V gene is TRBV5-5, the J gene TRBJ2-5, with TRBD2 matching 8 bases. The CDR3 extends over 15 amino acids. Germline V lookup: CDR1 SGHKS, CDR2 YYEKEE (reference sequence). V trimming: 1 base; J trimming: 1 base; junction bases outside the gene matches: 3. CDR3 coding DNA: TGTGCCAGCAGCTTGCCCAGCGGGGGCCAAGAGACCCAGTACTTC. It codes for CASSLPSGGQETQYF.

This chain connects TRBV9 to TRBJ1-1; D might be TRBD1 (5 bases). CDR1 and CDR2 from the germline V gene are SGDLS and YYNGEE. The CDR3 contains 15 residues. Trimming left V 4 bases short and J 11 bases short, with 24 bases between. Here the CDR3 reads CASSPWSGPLNDAFF. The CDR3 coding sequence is TGTGCCAGCAGCCCCTGGTCAGGGCCCCTCAATGACGCTTTCTTT. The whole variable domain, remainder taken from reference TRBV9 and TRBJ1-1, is DSGVTQTPKHLITATGQRVTLRCSPRSGDLSVYWYQQSLDQGLQFLIQYYNGEERAKGNILERFSAQQFPDLHSELNLSSLELGDSALYFCASSPWSGPLNDAFFGQGTRLTVV.

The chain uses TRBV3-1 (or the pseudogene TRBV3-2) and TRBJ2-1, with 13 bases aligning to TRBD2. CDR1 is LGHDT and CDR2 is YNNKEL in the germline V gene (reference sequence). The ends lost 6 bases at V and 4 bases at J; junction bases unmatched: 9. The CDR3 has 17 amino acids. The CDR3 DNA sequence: TGTGCCAGCAGTCAGATGCTACTAGCGGGGGGGTACAATGAGCAGTTCTTC. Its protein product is CASSQMLLAGGYNEQFF.

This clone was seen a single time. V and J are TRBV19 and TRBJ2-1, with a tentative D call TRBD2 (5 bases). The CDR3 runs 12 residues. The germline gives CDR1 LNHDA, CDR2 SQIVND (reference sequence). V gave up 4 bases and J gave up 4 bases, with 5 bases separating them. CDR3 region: CASSRGYNEQFF. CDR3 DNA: TGTGCCAGTAGTAGAGGGTACAATGAGCAGTTCTTC. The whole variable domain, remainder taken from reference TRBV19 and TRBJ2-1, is DGGITQSPKYLFRKEGQNVTLSCEQNLNHDAMYWYRQDPGQGLRLIYYSQIVNDFQKGDIAEGYSVSREKKESFPLTVTSAQKNPTAFYLCASSRGYNEQFFGPGTRLTVL.

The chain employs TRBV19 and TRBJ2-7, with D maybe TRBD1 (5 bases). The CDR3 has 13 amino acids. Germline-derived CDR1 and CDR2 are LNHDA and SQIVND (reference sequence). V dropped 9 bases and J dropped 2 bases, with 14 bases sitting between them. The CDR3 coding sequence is TGTGCCAGCTCAGCGACAGATACCTACGAGCAGTACTTC. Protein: CASSATDTYEQYF.

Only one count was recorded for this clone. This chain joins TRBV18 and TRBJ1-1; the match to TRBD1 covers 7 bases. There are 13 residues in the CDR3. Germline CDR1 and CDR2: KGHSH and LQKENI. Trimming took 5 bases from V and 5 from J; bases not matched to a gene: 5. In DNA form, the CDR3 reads TGTGCCAGCTCAGAGTCGGGACAGACTGAAGCTTTCTTT. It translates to CASSESGQTEAFF.

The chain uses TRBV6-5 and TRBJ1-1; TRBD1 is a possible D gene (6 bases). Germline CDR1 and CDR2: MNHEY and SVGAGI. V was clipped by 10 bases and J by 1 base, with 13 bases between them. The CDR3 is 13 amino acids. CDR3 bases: TGTGCCACCCACAGGGCCACGAACACTGAAGCTTTCTTT. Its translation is CATHRATNTEAFF.

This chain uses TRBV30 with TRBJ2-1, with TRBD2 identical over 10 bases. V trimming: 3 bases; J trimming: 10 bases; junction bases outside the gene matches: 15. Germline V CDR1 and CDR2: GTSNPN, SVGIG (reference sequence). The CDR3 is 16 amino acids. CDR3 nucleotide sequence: TGTGCCTGGAGGATCCCCCGACAGCGGGGGGGCTGGGAGCAGTTCTTC. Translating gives CAWRIPRQRGGWEQFF.

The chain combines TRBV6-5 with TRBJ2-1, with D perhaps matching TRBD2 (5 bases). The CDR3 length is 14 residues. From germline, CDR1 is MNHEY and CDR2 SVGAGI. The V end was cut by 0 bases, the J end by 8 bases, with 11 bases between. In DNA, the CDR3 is TGTGCCAGCAGTTACTCGAGGGTTCGGGATGAGCAGTTCTTC. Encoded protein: CASSYSRVRDEQFF.

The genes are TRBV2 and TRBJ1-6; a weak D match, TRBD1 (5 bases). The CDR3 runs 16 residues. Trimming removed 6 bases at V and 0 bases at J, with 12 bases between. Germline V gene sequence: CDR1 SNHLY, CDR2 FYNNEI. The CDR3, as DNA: TGTGCCAGCAGGGGAGGGGCGAGCTCCTATAATTCACCCCTCCACTTT. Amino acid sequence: CASRGGASSYNSPLHF.

This CDR3 reads CASSLRGTLNTEAFF. As DNA, the CDR3 is TGCGCCAGCAGCCTCCGCGGGACTTTGAACACTGAAGCTTTCTTT. The chain recombines TRBV4-1 with TRBJ1-1, with D maybe TRBD1 (5 bases). Germline V gives CDR1 MGHRA, CDR2 YSYEKL. The CDR3 is 15 residues long. V lost 4 bases and J 0 bases, leaving 12 bases between the germline ends.

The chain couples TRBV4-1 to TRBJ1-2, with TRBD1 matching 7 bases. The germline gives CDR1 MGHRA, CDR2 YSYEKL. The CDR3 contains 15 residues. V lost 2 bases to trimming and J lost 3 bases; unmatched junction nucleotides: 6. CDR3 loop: CASSQPRDRDYGYTF. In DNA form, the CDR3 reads TGCGCCAGCAGCCAACCCCGGGACAGAGACTATGGCTACACCTTC.

CDR3 amino acids: CASSVNSVGNQPQHF. For the CDR3, the DNA is TGTGCCAGCAGCGTAAACTCCGTGGGCAATCAGCCCCAGCATTTT. The V call is TRBV9, the J call TRBJ1-5, with D unclear. V lost 1 base and J lost 2, with 10 bases in between. CDR1 and CDR2 from the germline V gene are SGDLS and YYNGEE. The CDR3 is 15 amino acids.

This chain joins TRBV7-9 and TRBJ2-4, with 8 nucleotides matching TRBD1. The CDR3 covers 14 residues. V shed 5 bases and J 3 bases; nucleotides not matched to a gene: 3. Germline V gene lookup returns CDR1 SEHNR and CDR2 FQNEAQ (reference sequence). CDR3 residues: CASSPGQGKNIQYF. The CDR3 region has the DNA TGTGCCAGCAGCCCCGGACAGGGCAAAAACATTCAGTACTTC.

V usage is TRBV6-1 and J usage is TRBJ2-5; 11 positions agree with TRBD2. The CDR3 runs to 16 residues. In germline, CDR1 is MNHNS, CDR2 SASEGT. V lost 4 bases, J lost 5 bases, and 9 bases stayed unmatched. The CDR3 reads CASSVLAGGLSETQYF. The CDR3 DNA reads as TGTGCCAGCAGTGTGCTAGCGGGGGGTCTTTCGGAGACCCAGTACTTC.

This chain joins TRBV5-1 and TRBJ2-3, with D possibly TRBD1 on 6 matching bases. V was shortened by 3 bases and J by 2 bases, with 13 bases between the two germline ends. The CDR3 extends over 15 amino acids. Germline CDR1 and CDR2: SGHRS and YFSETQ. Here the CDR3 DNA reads TGCGCCAGCAGCTGGCAGGGGCCGAACACAGATACGCAGTATTTT. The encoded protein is CASSWQGPNTDTQYF.

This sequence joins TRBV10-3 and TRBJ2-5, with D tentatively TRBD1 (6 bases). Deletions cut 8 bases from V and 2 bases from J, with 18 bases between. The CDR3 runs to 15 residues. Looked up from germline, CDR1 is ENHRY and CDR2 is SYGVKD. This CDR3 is CAIAPWGQEQETQYF. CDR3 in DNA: TGTGCCATCGCCCCCTGGGGGCAAGAGCAAGAGACCCAGTACTTC.

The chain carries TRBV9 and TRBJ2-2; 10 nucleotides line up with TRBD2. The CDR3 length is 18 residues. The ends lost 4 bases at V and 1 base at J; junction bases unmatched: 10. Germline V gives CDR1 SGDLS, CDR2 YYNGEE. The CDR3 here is CASSPWTAGGQNTGELFF. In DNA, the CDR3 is TGTGCCAGCAGCCCCTGGACAGCGGGGGGGCAGAACACCGGGGAGCTGTTTTTT.

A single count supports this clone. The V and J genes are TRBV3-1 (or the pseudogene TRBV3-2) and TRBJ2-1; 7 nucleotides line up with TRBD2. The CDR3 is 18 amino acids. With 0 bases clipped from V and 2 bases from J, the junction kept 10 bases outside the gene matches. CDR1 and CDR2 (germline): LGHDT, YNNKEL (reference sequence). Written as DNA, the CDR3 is TGTGCCAGCAGCCAAGAGTGGGGCGCGGGGGTTACCTACAATGAGCAGTTCTTC. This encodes CASSQEWGAGVTYNEQFF.

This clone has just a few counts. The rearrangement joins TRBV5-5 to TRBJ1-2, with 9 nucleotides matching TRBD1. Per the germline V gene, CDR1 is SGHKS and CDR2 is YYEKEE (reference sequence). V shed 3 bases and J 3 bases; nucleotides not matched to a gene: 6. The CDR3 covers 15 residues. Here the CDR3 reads CASSSRTGDDYGYTF. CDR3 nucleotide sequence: TGTGCCAGCAGCTCCCGGACAGGGGACGACTATGGCTACACCTTC.

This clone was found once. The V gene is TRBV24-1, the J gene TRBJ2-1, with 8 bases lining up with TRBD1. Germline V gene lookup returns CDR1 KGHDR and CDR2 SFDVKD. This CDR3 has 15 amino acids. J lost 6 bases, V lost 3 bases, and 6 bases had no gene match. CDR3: CATSDVQGASNEQFF. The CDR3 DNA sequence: TGTGCCACCAGTGATGTGCAGGGGGCGAGCAATGAGCAGTTCTTC.

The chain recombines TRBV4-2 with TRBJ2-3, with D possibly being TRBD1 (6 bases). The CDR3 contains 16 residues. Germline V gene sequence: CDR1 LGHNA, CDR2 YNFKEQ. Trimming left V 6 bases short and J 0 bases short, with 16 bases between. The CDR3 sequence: CASSLEGVGSTDTQYF. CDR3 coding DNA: TGTGCCAGCAGTCTTGAGGGGGTCGGTAGCACAGATACGCAGTATTTT.

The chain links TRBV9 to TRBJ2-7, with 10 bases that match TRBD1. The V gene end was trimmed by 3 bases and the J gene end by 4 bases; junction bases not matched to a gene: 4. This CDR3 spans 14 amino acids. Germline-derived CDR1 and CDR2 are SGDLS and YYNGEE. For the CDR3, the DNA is TGTGCCAGCAGCGCGACAGGGGGCGGGTACGAGCAGTACTTC. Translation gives CASSATGGGYEQYF.

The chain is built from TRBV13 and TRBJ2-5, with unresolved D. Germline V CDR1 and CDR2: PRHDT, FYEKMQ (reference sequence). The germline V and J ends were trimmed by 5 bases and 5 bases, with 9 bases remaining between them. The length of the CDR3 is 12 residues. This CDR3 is CASSPYRETQYF. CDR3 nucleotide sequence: TGTGCCAGCAGCCCTTACCGGGAGACCCAGTACTTC.

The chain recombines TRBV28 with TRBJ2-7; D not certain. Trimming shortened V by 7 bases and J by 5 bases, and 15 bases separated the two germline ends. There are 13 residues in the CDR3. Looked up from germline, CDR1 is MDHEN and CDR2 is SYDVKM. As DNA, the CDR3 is TGTGCCAGCAAGGCTGCGTCTCTAGACGAGCAGTACTTC. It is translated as CASKAASLDEQYF.

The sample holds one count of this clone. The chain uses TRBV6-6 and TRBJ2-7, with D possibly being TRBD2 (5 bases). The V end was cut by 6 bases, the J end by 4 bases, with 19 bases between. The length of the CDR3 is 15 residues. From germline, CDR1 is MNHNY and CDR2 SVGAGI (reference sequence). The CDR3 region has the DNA TGTGCCAGCAGCCCCTCGACGGACTCCGGTTACGAGCAGTACTTC. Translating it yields CASSPSTDSGYEQYF.

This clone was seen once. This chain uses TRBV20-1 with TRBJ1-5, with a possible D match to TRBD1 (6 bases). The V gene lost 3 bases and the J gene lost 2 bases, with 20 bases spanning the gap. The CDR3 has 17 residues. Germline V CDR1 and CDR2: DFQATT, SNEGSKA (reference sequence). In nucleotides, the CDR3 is TGCAGTGCTAGTGGGGGGCGCGGGCGTTTTGGCAATCAGCCCCAGCATTTT. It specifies CSASGGRGRFGNQPQHF.

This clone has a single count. This CDR3 is CASSSRLAGDHTQYF. DNA of the CDR3: TGTGCCAGCAGTTCCCGACTAGCGGGGGACCATACGCAGTATTTT. The rearrangement joins TRBV7-2 to TRBJ2-3; 12 nucleotides agree with TRBD2. The V segment lost 6 bases and the J segment 7 bases; nucleotides outside the gene matches: 8. Germline lookup yields CDR1 SGHTA and CDR2 FQGNSA. The length of the CDR3 is 15 residues. The full variable domain, in which reference TRBV7-2 and TRBJ2-3 provide the parts outside the CDR3, is GAGVSQSPSNKVTEKGKDVELRCDPISGHTALYWYRQSLGQGLEFLIYFQGNSAPDKSGLPSDRFSAERTGGSVSTLTIQRTQQEDSAVYLCASSSRLAGDHTQYFGPGTRLTVL.

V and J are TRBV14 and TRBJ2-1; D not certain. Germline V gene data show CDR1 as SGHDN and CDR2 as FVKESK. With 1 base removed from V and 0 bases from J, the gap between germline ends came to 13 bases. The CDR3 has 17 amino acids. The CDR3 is CASSQARLVSSYNEQFF. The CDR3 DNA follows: TGTGCCAGCAGCCAAGCTCGGTTAGTGAGCTCCTACAATGAGCAGTTCTTC. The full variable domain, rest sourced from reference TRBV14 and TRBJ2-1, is EAGVTQFPSHSVIEKGQTVTLRCDPISGHDNLYWYRRVMGKEIKFLLHFVKESKQDESGMPNNRFLAERTGGTYSTLKVQPAELEDSGVYFCASSQARLVSSYNEQFFGPGTRLTVL.